A selection of T cell receptor beta chains follows, all from one sample in a study of OX40 agonist ivuxolimab in advanced cancers. Sequencing used immunoSEQ multiplex PCR; TCRdb keeps in-frame clones, though not all of them. This sample has about 12,000 clones, with nearly 80% found just once. Sequencing was performed on CD4+ or CD8+ T cells sorted from blood, taken in a trial of the OX40 agonist ivuxolimab. All receptors come from an adult with an advanced solid tumor such as melanoma, head and neck, liver or kidney cancer. CDR3s include the opening cysteine and the closing phenylalanine or tryptophan. Each record gives: D gene, clone size, J gene, V gene, CDR3 DNA, CDR3 protein. The D gene is left open where the match is weak. Rows give clone size only sometimes, using once, few, many, or a class for an expanded clone.

>TRBD2|-|TRBJ2-5|TRBV28
TGTGCCAGCCGGCTAGCGGGAGTTCAAGAGACCCAGTACTTC
CASRLAGVQETQYF
>TRBD2|-|TRBJ2-1|TRBV6-1
TGTGCCAGCAGTGAACTAGCGGGCTCCTACAATGAGCAGTTCTTC
CASSELAGSYNEQFF
>-|-|TRBJ1-4|TRBV30
TGTGCCTGGAGTGCCCGGACTTTAAGGGAAAAACTGTTTTTT
CAWSARTLREKLFF
>TRBD2|-|TRBJ2-7|TRBV19
TGTGCCAGTGGGACGGGGGGATCCTACGAGCAGTACTTC
CASGTGGSYEQYF
>-|-|TRBJ2-5|TRBV25-1
TGTGCCAGCAGTGAAGGGGAGACCCAGTACTTC
CASSEGETQYF
>TRBD2|-|TRBJ2-7|TRBV9
TGTGCCAGCAGCGACAGCGGGGGCTCCTACGAGCAGTACTTC
CASSDSGGSYEQYF
>-|-|TRBJ2-1|TRBV19
TGTGCCAGTAGTATAGGGGAGGAGGCAGACCCGTTCTTC
CASSIGEEADPFF
>TRBD2|-|TRBJ2-7|TRBV4-1
TGCGCCAGCAGCCAAGGGTCGGCGGGAGCTAACTACGAGCAGTACTTC
CASSQGSAGANYEQYF
>TRBD2|-|TRBJ2-4|TRBV7-6
TGTGCCAGCAGCTTAAGCGGGGGGGCCGAAAACATTCAGTACTTC
CASSLSGGAENIQYF
>-|few|TRBJ2-7|TRBV7-6
TGTGCCAGCAGCTTAGCCGAAATACAGGGCCCCCTTGACGAGCAGTACTTC
CASSLAEIQGPLDEQYF
>TRBD2|hyperexpanded|TRBJ2-5|TRBV28
TGTGCCAGCAGTTTATCGGGGGGGCGGACCCAGTACTTC
CASSLSGGRTQYF
>-|-|TRBJ2-7|TRBV7-6
TGTGCCAGCAGCCGGGGGACAGCTTCCTACGAGCAGTACTTC
CASSRGTASYEQYF
>-|-|TRBJ1-5|TRBV7-7
TGTGCTAGCAGCTTAGGGACATGGAGACATAGCAATCAGCCCCAGCATTTT
CASSLGTWRHSNQPQHF
>-|-|TRBJ2-3|TRBV14
TGTGCCAGCAGCCAAGGGTCAGATACGCAGTATTTT
CASSQGSDTQYF
>TRBD1|-|TRBJ1-2|TRBV11-2
TGTGCCAGCAGCTTGTCCCCTGGACAGGGCTATGGCTACACCTTC
CASSLSPGQGYGYTF
>TRBD2|-|TRBJ2-1|TRBV5-5
TGTGCCAGCAGCTTGGCCTTGGCGGGGGGGCCTAAGAATGAGCAGTTCTTC
CASSLALAGGPKNEQFF
>TRBD1|once|TRBJ1-1|TRBV7-9
TGTGCCAGCAGTCACAGGGGGGTGGACACTGAAGCTTTCTTT
CASSHRGVDTEAFF
>-|few|TRBJ2-1|TRBV5-1
TGCGCCAGCAGCTTCGGAAGTGAGCAGTTCTTC
CASSFGSEQFF
>-|-|TRBJ2-7|TRBV28
TGTGCCAGCAGCCCCCCCACGTGGGAGCAGTACTTC
CASSPPTWEQYF
>TRBD2|-|TRBJ2-1|TRBV7-8
TGTGCCAGCAGCGGTCCTAGCGGGAAACCCTACAATGAGCAGTTCTTC
CASSGPSGKPYNEQFF
>TRBD1|few|TRBJ2-7|TRBV2
TGTGCCAGCAGTGATCAGGGGGCTGGCGAGCAGTACTTC
CASSDQGAGEQYF
>-|-|TRBJ2-1|TRBV11-2
TGTGCCAGCAGCTCCTTCGGGGGCATCCTACGCAATGAGCAGTTCTTC
CASSSFGGILRNEQFF
>-|-|TRBJ2-1|TRBV11-1
TGTGCCAGCAGCCACTACCGGGACCCGAGCAATGAGCAGTTCTTC
CASSHYRDPSNEQFF
>TRBD1|once|TRBJ2-1|TRBV10-3
TGTGCCATCACCGCCTCGACGGGACAGGGATTCAATGAGCAGTTCTTC
CAITASTGQGFNEQFF
>TRBD1|-|TRBJ1-6|TRBV27
TGTGCCAGCAGTACACAGGGGAGCTCCTATAATTCACCCCTCCACTTT
CASSTQGSSYNSPLHF
>-|-|TRBJ1-3|TRBV7-9
TGTGCCAGCAGCCCCTGGGAAAGGGCTGGAAACACCATATATTTT
CASSPWERAGNTIYF
>-|-|TRBJ1-1|TRBV5-1
TGCGCCAGCAGCTTGGTGATTGGGGGAACTGAAGCTTTCTTT
CASSLVIGGTEAFF
>-|-|TRBJ2-1|TRBV4-3
TGCGCCAGCAGCCAAGATAGAGGGCAGTACTACAATGAGCAGTTCTTC
CASSQDRGQYYNEQFF
>-|-|TRBJ1-1|TRBV14
TGTGCCAGCAGCCAAGAAATGCAGGGACCGAACACTGAAGCTTTCTTT
CASSQEMQGPNTEAFF
>TRBD2|-|TRBJ2-7|TRBV7-6
TGTGCCAGCAGCTCTAGCGGGTCCGCCTACGAGCAGTACTTC
CASSSSGSAYEQYF
>-|-|TRBJ1-3|TRBV9
TGTGCCAGCAGCGTAGTGGGGGCTTCAGGAAACACCATATATTTT
CASSVVGASGNTIYF
>-|-|TRBJ1-2|TRBV9
TGTGCCAGCAGCGTAGCCGAGATATATGGCTACACCTTC
CASSVAEIYGYTF
>TRBD1|medium-sized|TRBJ2-3|TRBV15
TGTGCCACCAGTCCCGGGACAGGGGATACAGATACGCAGTATTTT
CATSPGTGDTDTQYF
>TRBD1|-|TRBJ1-2|TRBV27
TGTGCCAGCAGCGAGGACAGGGACTATGGCTACACCTTC
CASSEDRDYGYTF
>-|medium-sized|TRBJ2-1|TRBV11-2
TGTGCCAGCAGCTCCCCGAACGACAATGAGCAGTTCTTC
CASSSPNDNEQFF
>-|-|TRBJ2-5|TRBV27
TGTGCCAGCAGTTTATCGAGGTTGGCTAGAGAGACCCAGTACTTC
CASSLSRLARETQYF
>TRBD1|-|TRBJ1-5|TRBV11-2
TGTGCCAGCAGCTTAGATTTTGGGACAGCTAATCAGCCCCAGCATTTT
CASSLDFGTANQPQHF
>-|-|TRBJ1-1|TRBV5-4
TGTGCCAGCAGCTTGGGGGGGACCTACCCAAACACTGAAGCTTTCTTT
CASSLGGTYPNTEAFF
>-|-|TRBJ1-5|TRBV19
TGTGCCAGTAGTATGATAGACTATGGACAGCCCCAGCATTTT
CASSMIDYGQPQHF
>TRBD1|-|TRBJ1-4|TRBV11-2
TGTGCCAGCAGCCCCATACAGGGGAATGAAAAACTGTTTTTT
CASSPIQGNEKLFF
>TRBD1|medium-sized|TRBJ2-6|TRBV7-8
TGTGCCATACAGGGGGCGGCGGGGGCCAACGTCCTGACTTTC
CAIQGAAGANVLTF